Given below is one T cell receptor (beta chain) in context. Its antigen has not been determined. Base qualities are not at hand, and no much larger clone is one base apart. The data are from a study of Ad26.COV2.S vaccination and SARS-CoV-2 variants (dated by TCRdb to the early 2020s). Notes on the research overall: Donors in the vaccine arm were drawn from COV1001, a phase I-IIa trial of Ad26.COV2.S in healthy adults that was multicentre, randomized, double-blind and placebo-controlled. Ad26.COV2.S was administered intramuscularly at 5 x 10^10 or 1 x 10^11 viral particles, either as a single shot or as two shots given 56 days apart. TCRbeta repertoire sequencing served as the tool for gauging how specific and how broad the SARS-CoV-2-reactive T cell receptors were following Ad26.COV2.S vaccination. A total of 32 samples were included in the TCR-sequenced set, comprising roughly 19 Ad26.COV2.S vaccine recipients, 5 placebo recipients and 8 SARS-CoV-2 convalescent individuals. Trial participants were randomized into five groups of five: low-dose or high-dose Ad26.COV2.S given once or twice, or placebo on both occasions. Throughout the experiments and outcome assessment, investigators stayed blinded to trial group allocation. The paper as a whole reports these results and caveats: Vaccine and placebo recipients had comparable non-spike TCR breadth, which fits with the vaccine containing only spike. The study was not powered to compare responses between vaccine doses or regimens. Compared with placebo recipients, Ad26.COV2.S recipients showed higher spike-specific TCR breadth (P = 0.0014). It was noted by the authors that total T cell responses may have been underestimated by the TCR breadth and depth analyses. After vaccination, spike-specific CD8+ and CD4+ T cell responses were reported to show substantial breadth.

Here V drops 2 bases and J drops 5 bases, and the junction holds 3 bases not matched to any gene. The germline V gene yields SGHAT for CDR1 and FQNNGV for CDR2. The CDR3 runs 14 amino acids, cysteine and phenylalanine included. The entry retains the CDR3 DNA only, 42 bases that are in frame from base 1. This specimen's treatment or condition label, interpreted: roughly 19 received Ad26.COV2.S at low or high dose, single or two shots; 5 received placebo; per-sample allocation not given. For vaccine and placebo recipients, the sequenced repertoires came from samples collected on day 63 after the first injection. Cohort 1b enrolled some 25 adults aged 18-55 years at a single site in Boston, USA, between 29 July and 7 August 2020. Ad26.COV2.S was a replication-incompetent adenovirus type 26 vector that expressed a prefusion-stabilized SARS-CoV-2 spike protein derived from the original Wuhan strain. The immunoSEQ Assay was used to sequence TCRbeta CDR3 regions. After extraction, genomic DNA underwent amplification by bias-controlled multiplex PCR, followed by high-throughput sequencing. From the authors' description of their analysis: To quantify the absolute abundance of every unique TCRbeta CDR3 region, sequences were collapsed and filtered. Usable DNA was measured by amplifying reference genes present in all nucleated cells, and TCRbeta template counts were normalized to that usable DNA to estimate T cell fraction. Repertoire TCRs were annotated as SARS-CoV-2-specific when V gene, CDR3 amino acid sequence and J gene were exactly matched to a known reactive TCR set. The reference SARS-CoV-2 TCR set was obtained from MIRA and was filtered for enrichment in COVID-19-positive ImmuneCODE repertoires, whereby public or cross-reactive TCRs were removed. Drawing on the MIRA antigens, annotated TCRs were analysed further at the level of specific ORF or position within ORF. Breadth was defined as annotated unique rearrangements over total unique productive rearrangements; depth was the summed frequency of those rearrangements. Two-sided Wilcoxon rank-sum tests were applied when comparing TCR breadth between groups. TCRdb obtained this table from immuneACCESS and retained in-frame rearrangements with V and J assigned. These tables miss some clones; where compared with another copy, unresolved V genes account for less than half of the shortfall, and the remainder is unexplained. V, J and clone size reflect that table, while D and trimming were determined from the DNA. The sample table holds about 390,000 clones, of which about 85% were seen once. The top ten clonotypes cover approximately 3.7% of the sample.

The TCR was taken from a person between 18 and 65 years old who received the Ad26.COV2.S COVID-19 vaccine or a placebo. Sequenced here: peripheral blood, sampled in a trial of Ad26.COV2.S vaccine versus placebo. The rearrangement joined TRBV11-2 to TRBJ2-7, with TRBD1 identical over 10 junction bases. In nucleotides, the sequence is TGTGCCAGCAGCTTAAGGGACAGGGGTCACGAGCAGTACTTC. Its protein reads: CASSLRDRGHEQYF. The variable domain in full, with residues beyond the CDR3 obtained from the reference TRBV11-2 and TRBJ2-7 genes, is EAGVAQSPRYKIIEKRQSVAFWCNPISGHATLYWYQQILGQGPKLLIQFQNNGVVDDSQLPKDRFSAERLKGVDSTLKIQPAKLEDSAVYLCASSLRDRGHEQYFGPGTRLTVT.